A selection of T cell receptor beta chains follows, all from one sample in a study of blood T cell repertoires in COVID-19. Measured with immunoSEQ multiplex PCR; TCRdb has only the in-frame clones, and not every one. The sample has roughly 240,000 clones; 75% to 85% are singletons. The specimen sequenced was peripheral blood. These receptors originate from a woman aged 70-85 years with acute or convalescent COVID-19. CDR3s include the opening cysteine and the closing phenylalanine or tryptophan. D genes are given only for firm matches. Only some rows state a clone size, as once, few, many or a class for expanded clones.

CASLPGGATTNYGYTF | TGTGCCAGCCTCCCCGGTGGAGCCACTACTAACTATGGCTACACCTTC | TRBJ1-2 | - | TRBV19 | -
CASTKNTEAFF | TGCGCCAGCACCAAAAACACTGAAGCTTTCTTT | TRBJ1-1 | - | TRBV5-1 | -
CASSEQGQSYNEQFF | TGCGCCAGCAGTGAGCAGGGACAGTCCTACAATGAGCAGTTCTTC | TRBJ2-1 | TRBD1 | TRBV10-1 | -
CASSLGQINNEQFF | TGTGCCAGCAGCTTGGGACAGATAAACAATGAGCAGTTCTTC | TRBJ2-1 | - | TRBV12-1 | once
CASSSYRQGSYEQYF | TGTGCCAGCAGCTCCTATAGACAGGGATCGTACGAGCAGTACTTC | TRBJ2-7 | TRBD1 | TRBV11-2 | -
CASRVAGVYGYTF | TGTGCCAGCCGCGTTGCGGGTGTCTATGGCTACACCTTC | TRBJ1-2 | - | TRBV12-3/TRBV12-4 | -
CASSPQQTGNYGYTF | TGTGCCAGCTCACCCCAACAGACAGGGAACTATGGCTACACCTTC | TRBJ1-2 | TRBD1 | TRBV18 | -
CASTLKREKLFF | TGTGCCAGCACACTGAAGCGGGAAAAACTGTTTTTT | TRBJ1-4 | - | TRBV2 | -
CASSARQGPNEQYF | TGTGCCAGCAGCGCCCGACAGGGCCCCAACGAGCAGTACTTC | TRBJ2-7 | TRBD1 | TRBV4-2 | -
CATARPGGYEQYF | TGTGCCACCGCTAGGCCCGGGGGCTACGAGCAGTACTTC | TRBJ2-7 | - | TRBV6-5 | -
CASSQDPTSGGLGTGELFF | TGCGCCAGCAGCCAAGATCCTACTAGCGGGGGATTGGGCACCGGGGAGCTGTTTTTT | TRBJ2-2 | TRBD2 | TRBV4-1 | -
CASSLGLAGGYEQFF | TGTGCCAGCAGCTTGGGACTAGCGGGGGGCTATGAGCAGTTCTTC | TRBJ2-1 | TRBD2 | TRBV5-4 | once
CASSLYAGQGASGTQYF | TGCGCCAGCAGCTTATACGCGGGACAGGGGGCCTCTGGTACGCAGTATTTT | TRBJ2-3 | TRBD1 | TRBV5-1 | -
CASSRDRELTIYF | TGTGCCAGCAGTAGGGACAGGGAGCTTACCATATATTTT | TRBJ1-3 | TRBD1 | TRBV11-2 | -
CASSRTGNSPLHF | TGTGCCAGCAGCCGAACAGGGAATTCACCCCTCCACTTT | TRBJ1-6 | - | TRBV14 | -
CASSPETGNYGYTF | TGTGCCAGCTCACCAGAGACAGGGAACTATGGCTACACCTTC | TRBJ1-2 | TRBD1 | TRBV18 | -
CASSITPEKLFF | TGTGCCAGTAGTATAACTCCCGAAAAACTGTTTTTT | TRBJ1-4 | - | TRBV19 | -
CASSPGQGRYGYTF | TGTGCCAGTAGTCCGGGACAGGGGAGGTATGGCTACACCTTC | TRBJ1-2 | TRBD1 | TRBV19 | -
CASSSGTGGSLETQYF | TGCGCCAGCAGCTCCGGGACAGGGGGCAGTCTAGAGACCCAGTACTTC | TRBJ2-5 | TRBD1 | TRBV5-1 | once
CASQGPGGYNSPLHF | TGTGCCAGTCAAGGCCCCGGAGGGTATAATTCACCCCTCCACTTT | TRBJ1-6 | - | TRBV19 | -
CASSPRGQNSNQPQHF | TGTGCCAGCTCACCAAGGGGACAGAATAGCAATCAGCCCCAGCATTTT | TRBJ1-5 | TRBD1 | TRBV18 | -
CASSFQGSYEQYF | TGTGCCAGCAGTTTCCAGGGCTCCTACGAGCAGTACTTC | TRBJ2-7 | - | TRBV12-3/TRBV12-4 | -
CASSQESGSPLHF | TGCGCCAGCAGCCAAGAATCGGGGTCACCCCTCCACTTT | TRBJ1-6 | - | TRBV4-3 | -
CAISENIQGYGYTF | TGTGCCATCAGTGAGAATATACAGGGCTATGGCTACACCTTC | TRBJ1-2 | - | TRBV10-3 | -
CASSLRPDSSYNEQFF | TGTGCCAGCAGCTTACGGCCAGACAGCTCCTACAATGAGCAGTTCTTC | TRBJ2-1 | - | TRBV7-9 | -
CASRPGLGDEKLFF | TGTGCCAGCAGGCCGGGCCTCGGGGATGAAAAACTGTTTTTT | TRBJ1-4 | - | TRBV2 | -
CASRDRGGNTIYF | TGTGCCAGCAGGGACAGGGGTGGAAACACCATATATTTT | TRBJ1-3 | TRBD1 | TRBV2 | -
CASSPSTELAKNIQYF | TGTGCCAGCAGCCCTTCGACAGAGTTAGCCAAAAACATTCAGTACTTC | TRBJ2-4 | - | TRBV5-6 | -
CASSSRVRLENSPLHF | TGTGCCAGCAGTTCCCGGGTGAGATTGGAGAATTCACCCCTCCACTTT | TRBJ1-6 | - | TRBV27 | -
CASSIGRSFGAFF | TGTGCCAGTAGTATCGGCCGCAGTTTCGGGGCTTTCTTT | TRBJ1-1 | - | TRBV19 | once
CASSNLAALAKNIQYF | TGTGCCAGCAGTAACCTAGCGGCCTTAGCCAAAAACATTCAGTACTTC | TRBJ2-4 | TRBD2 | TRBV6-2/TRBV6-3 | few
CSVAHRVANEQFF | TGCAGCGTTGCTCACAGGGTGGCGAATGAGCAGTTCTTC | TRBJ2-1 | - | TRBV29-1 | -
CASSGTGVDEQYF | TGTGCCAGCTCAGGTACAGGGGTGGACGAGCAGTACTTC | TRBJ2-7 | TRBD1 | TRBV18 | -
CASSPTGSSYNEQFF | TGTGCCAGTAGTCCCACAGGGAGCTCCTACAATGAGCAGTTCTTC | TRBJ2-1 | - | TRBV19 | -
CASSLRTGGPYEQYF | TGTGCCAGCAGCCTTAGGACAGGGGGCCCCTACGAGCAGTACTTC | TRBJ2-7 | TRBD1 | TRBV5-4 | once
CAIAGAGNQPQHF | TGTGCCATCGCGGGGGCTGGTAATCAGCCCCAGCATTTT | TRBJ1-5 | - | TRBV10-3 | few
CATSRDSGTYYGYTF | TGTGCCACCAGCAGAGATTCGGGAACCTACTATGGCTACACCTTC | TRBJ1-2 | - | TRBV15 | -
CASSLDSVTQYF | TGTGCCAGCAGCTTAGATTCAGTTACGCAGTATTTT | TRBJ2-3 | - | TRBV7-2 | -
CASSQQGSHQPQHF | TGTGCCAGCAGTCAACAGGGGAGTCATCAGCCCCAGCATTTT | TRBJ1-5 | TRBD1 | TRBV2 | few
CASSPRIQGPASDEQFF | TGTGCCAGCAGCCCCCGAATCCAGGGGCCAGCCTCCGATGAGCAGTTCTTC | TRBJ2-1 | - | TRBV11-2 | -
CASSEARAWGYTF | TGTGCCAGCTCCGAGGCGAGGGCGTGGGGCTACACCTTC | TRBJ1-2 | - | TRBV25-1 | few
CASSLNRGEDEQYF | TGCGCCAGCAGCTTAAACAGGGGGGAGGACGAGCAGTACTTC | TRBJ2-7 | TRBD1 | TRBV5-1 | -
CASSLGQGGGYTF | TGTGCCAGCAGCTTGGGACAGGGCGGTGGCTACACCTTC | TRBJ1-2 | TRBD1 | TRBV7-9 | -
CASSPRQGSSPYEQYF | TGTGCCAGCAGTCCCCGACAGGGGTCAAGCCCCTACGAGCAGTACTTC | TRBJ2-7 | TRBD1 | TRBV6-2/TRBV6-3 | -
CSADKGVEQFF | TGCAGTGCTGATAAAGGGGTTGAGCAGTTCTTC | TRBJ2-1 | - | TRBV20-1 | once
CASSYISYEQYF | TGTGCCAGCAGCTATATCTCCTACGAGCAGTACTTC | TRBJ2-7 | - | TRBV5-4 | -
CASSQRGGRGYYGYTF | TGTGCCAGCAGCCAAAGGGGGGGGCGAGGATACTATGGCTACACCTTC | TRBJ1-2 | - | TRBV14 | few
CASSQGGRPGQKTEAFF | TGCGCCAGCAGCCAAGGGGGAAGACCGGGACAGAAAACTGAAGCTTTCTTT | TRBJ1-1 | TRBD1 | TRBV4-3 | few
CAIKGFDSSYNEQFF | TGTGCCATCAAGGGTTTCGACAGCTCCTACAATGAGCAGTTCTTC | TRBJ2-1 | - | TRBV10-3 | -
CASSLQGYEQYF | TGTGCCAGCAGCTTACAGGGCTACGAGCAGTACTTC | TRBJ2-7 | - | TRBV11-3 | -
CSAGANTEAFF | TGCAGTGCGGGGGCGAACACTGAAGCTTTCTTT | TRBJ1-1 | - | TRBV20-1 | -
CASSPPGLGEYEQYF | TGTGCCAGCTCACCACCGGGACTGGGGGAGTACGAGCAGTACTTC | TRBJ2-7 | - | TRBV18 | -
CASSQDTSGTVQFF | TGCGCCAGCAGCCAAGATACTTCGGGAACGGTGCAGTTCTTC | TRBJ2-1 | - | TRBV4-1 | -
CASSIGFQETQYF | TGTGCCAGTAGTATCGGGTTCCAAGAGACCCAGTACTTC | TRBJ2-5 | - | TRBV19 | -
CASSLQVGEQFF | TGTGCCAGCAGTTTACAGGTCGGTGAGCAGTTCTTC | TRBJ2-1 | - | TRBV28 | -
CASSEFGGTDNEQFF | TGTGCCAGCAGTGAATTTGGCGGGACGGACAATGAGCAGTTCTTC | TRBJ2-1 | - | TRBV6-1 | -
CASRAILNEQYF | TGTGCCAGCAGAGCCATACTCAATGAGCAGTACTTC | TRBJ2-7 | - | TRBV6-5 | -
CASSPGQVPGNTIYF | TGTGCCAGCAGCCCCGGACAGGTCCCTGGAAACACCATATATTTT | TRBJ1-3 | TRBD1 | TRBV5-6 | -
CASSERLGTGYEQYF | TGCGCCAGCAGTGAGAGGCTCGGTACGGGCTACGAGCAGTACTTC | TRBJ2-7 | - | TRBV10-1 | once
CASSPGSREKLFF | TGCGCCAGCAGTCCAGGCAGTCGGGAAAAACTGTTTTTT | TRBJ1-4 | - | TRBV10-1 | -